These T cell receptor beta chains were read from a single sample in a study of blood T cell repertoires in COVID-19. Generated by immunoSEQ multiplex PCR, the TCRdb table keeps only in-frame clones and is missing some. The table includes over 60,000 clones, about 81% detected once. The source material was peripheral blood. Every receptor here comes from a human donor in a cohort sampled during active COVID-19. CDR3s include the opening cysteine and the closing phenylalanine or tryptophan. D genes are given only for firm matches. Clone size is not always given. Where it is, it says once, few, many or a class for expanded clones.

size	length	D	J	V	CDR3	DNA
few	18	TRBD2	TRBJ2-1	TRBV25-1	CASRQSGASGRAWNEQFF	TGTGCCAGCAGGCAATCTGGGGCTAGCGGGAGGGCTTGGAATGAGCAGTTCTTC
NA	15	TRBD2	TRBJ2-2	TRBV24-1	CATSGGLAGTGELFF	TGTGCCACCAGTGGGGGACTAGCGGGAACCGGGGAGCTGTTTTTT
NA	16	NA	TRBJ1-2	TRBV6-5	CASSSAGTSGDYGYTF	TGTGCCAGCAGTTCCGCAGGGACGAGCGGGGACTATGGCTACACCTTC
NA	12	NA	TRBJ2-3	TRBV25-1	CASSEGGHTQYF	TGTGCCAGCAGTGAAGGAGGTCATACGCAGTATTTT
NA	13	TRBD1	TRBJ1-1	TRBV12-3/TRBV12-4	CASSPGTGGEAFF	TGTGCCAGCAGTCCCGGGACAGGGGGTGAAGCTTTCTTT
NA	16	TRBD2	TRBJ2-4	TRBV11-2	CASSAQLAGGVNIQYF	TGTGCCAGCAGCGCCCAACTAGCGGGGGGGGTGAACATTCAGTACTTC
NA	15	NA	TRBJ1-5	TRBV28	CASRRSPGGNQPQHF	TGTGCCAGCAGGAGATCACCAGGGGGCAATCAGCCCCAGCATTTT
NA	22	NA	TRBJ2-7	TRBV21-1	CASTVWGAHSGTGQIRTYEQYF	TGTGCCAGCACGGTATGGGGAGCCCACTCTGGAACGGGACAGATAAGGACCTACGAGCAGTACTTC
NA	15	NA	TRBJ2-5	TRBV9	CASSVQGTPEETQYF	TGTGCCAGCAGCGTTCAGGGGACACCCGAAGAGACCCAGTACTTC
NA	13	NA	TRBJ2-2	TRBV2	CASSRANTGELFF	TGTGCCTCCTCCAGGGCGAACACCGGGGAGCTGTTTTTT
once	14	NA	TRBJ1-1	TRBV4-1	CASSPPGGSTEAFF	TGCGCCAGCAGCCCCCCGGGCGGGAGTACTGAAGCTTTCTTT
NA	16	TRBD1	TRBJ2-7	TRBV29-1	CSVESFLTGGAYEQYF	TGCAGCGTTGAGAGTTTTTTGACAGGGGGGGCCTACGAGCAGTACTTC
once	13	NA	TRBJ2-7	TRBV13	CASSLGSGYEQYF	TGTGCCAGCAGCTTAGGATCCGGCTACGAGCAGTACTTC
NA	13	NA	TRBJ1-5	TRBV7-9	CASSLDGGVAQHF	TGTGCCAGCAGCTTAGACGGCGGAGTGGCCCAGCATTTT
NA	12	TRBD1	TRBJ2-3	TRBV10-3	CAMGTGRDTQYF	TGTGCCATGGGGACAGGGCGAGATACGCAGTATTTT
NA	15	TRBD2	TRBJ2-5	TRBV4-3	CASSQGSSGTETQYF	TGCGCCAGCAGCCAAGGGTCTAGCGGGACGGAGACCCAGTACTTC
NA	14	NA	TRBJ2-7	TRBV30	CACKIPSDLYEQYF	TGTGCCTGCAAAATTCCTAGCGACCTCTACGAGCAGTACTTC
NA	13	TRBD2	TRBJ2-7	TRBV6-5	CASGTGGAYEQYF	TGTGCCAGCGGGACGGGAGGGGCCTACGAGCAGTACTTC
NA	17	TRBD2	TRBJ2-2	TRBV4-1	CASSQVRAGENTGELFF	TGCGCCAGCAGCCAAGTACGAGCGGGAGAGAACACCGGGGAGCTGTTTTTT
NA	17	TRBD1	TRBJ1-1	TRBV11-2	CASSLGGTGGGSTEAFF	TGTGCCAGCAGCTTAGGTGGGACAGGGGGCGGAAGCACTGAAGCTTTCTTT
NA	15	NA	TRBJ2-2	TRBV19	CASMRQGLNTGELFF	TGTGCCAGTATGCGTCAGGGACTGAACACCGGGGAGCTGTTTTTT
NA	14	TRBD1	TRBJ2-1	TRBV7-7	CASSQDRGSYEQFF	TGTGCCAGCAGCCAGGACAGGGGGTCGTATGAGCAGTTCTTC
NA	15	TRBD1	TRBJ1-2	TRBV25-1	CASRGQGIGGYGYTF	TGTGCCAGCAGGGGACAGGGGATCGGTGGCTATGGCTACACCTTC
few	15	TRBD1	TRBJ2-5	TRBV23-1	CASASPPGQRETQYF	TGCGCCAGCGCATCGCCCCCGGGACAGAGAGAGACCCAGTACTTC
few	13	NA	TRBJ2-7	TRBV6-5	CASISGRSYEQYF	TGTGCCAGCATTAGCGGAAGAAGCTACGAGCAGTACTTC
NA	15	NA	TRBJ2-7	TRBV5-6	CASTGRSQGAVEQYF	TGTGCCAGCACCGGGAGGAGTCAGGGGGCGGTCGAGCAGTACTTC
NA	11	NA	TRBJ2-1	TRBV19	CASSIGREQFF	TGTGCCAGTAGTATAGGGCGGGAGCAGTTCTTC
NA	18	TRBD2	TRBJ2-7	TRBV28	CASSWPTFGWEGENEQYF	TGTGCCAGCAGTTGGCCCACATTCGGGTGGGAGGGCGAGAACGAGCAGTACTTC
NA	15	TRBD1	TRBJ2-7	TRBV14	CASSRRQGGVDEQYF	TGTGCCAGCAGCCGAAGACAGGGGGGGGTCGACGAGCAGTACTTC
few	12	NA	TRBJ1-1	TRBV7-9	CASSFSDTEAFF	TGTGCCAGCAGCTTTTCGGACACTGAAGCTTTCTTT
NA	14	NA	TRBJ1-5	TRBV6-5	CASSGQGYHQPQHF	TGTGCCAGCAGCGGGCAGGGGTACCATCAGCCCCAGCATTTT
NA	14	TRBD1	TRBJ1-2	TRBV5-6	CASSFKDRPYGYTF	TGTGCCAGCAGCTTCAAGGACAGGCCCTATGGCTACACCTTC
NA	12	NA	TRBJ2-1	TRBV6-5	CASSSYRNEQFF	TGTGCCAGCAGTAGTTACAGAAATGAGCAGTTCTTC
NA	15	TRBD1	TRBJ1-6	TRBV30	CAWGLSGTVNSPLHF	TGTGCCTGGGGTCTTTCCGGGACAGTGAATTCACCCCTCCACTTT
NA	14	NA	TRBJ2-4	TRBV19	CASSPPGLGNIQYF	TGTGCCAGTAGTCCCCCGGGACTCGGAAACATTCAGTACTTC